This T cell receptor (beta chain) was found in a study of beta chain features in type 1 diabetes. Whole-study context: Cells sorted and examined across all samples totaled around 110,000,000.

Study-wide points: TCRB CDR3s from Type 1 diabetes patients were moderately but significantly shorter in all four CD4+ subsets.

Worth noting for this clone: Its specificity is not known.

Per the germline V gene, CDR1 is SGHAT and CDR2 is FQDESV (reference sequence). The CDR3 has 15 amino acids. After removal of 2 bases from V and 6 bases from J, the junction contained 6 bases not matched to a gene. As every portion of the isolated RNA was reverse transcribed, the sequencing read expressed TCRB transcripts. Using immunoSEQ multiplex PCR, the repertoire was profiled, and TCRdb retains in-frame clones only, with some absent. The sample holds a few hundred thousand clones; 30% are singletons and the top ten take about 0.065%. CD45RO/CCR7/CD25/CD127/CD95/CD27 separated CD4+ naive, central memory, regulatory and stem cell-like memory cells by sorting.

J is TRBJ2-2 and V is TRBV11-1; the match to TRBD2 covers 7 bases. The TCR originated in a man younger than 35 in good health. The sample consisted of naive CD4+ T cells from blood. The CDR3 DNA reads TGTGCCAGCAGCTTAATGGCGGGAGTATCCGGGGAGCTGTTTTTT. Protein product: CASSLMAGVSGELFF. Based on the CDR3 plus reference TRBV11-1 and TRBJ2-2, the full variable domain is EAEVAQSPRYKITEKSQAVAFWCDPISGHATLYWYRQILGQGPELLVQFQDESVVDDSQLPKDRFSAERLKGVDSTLKIQPAELGDSAMYLCASSLMAGVSGELFFGEGSRLTVL.